The 15 T cell receptor beta chains below were found in one sample sequenced in a study of cytotoxic CD8 clonotypes in ibrutinib-treated CLL (dated by TCRdb to the early 2020s). The library was generated by the immunoSEQ multiplex PCR assay. TCRdb took this table from immuneACCESS and kept in-frame rearrangements with V and J called. Such tables lack part of the clones; where checked against another copy, unresolved V genes explain under half of the gap, and the rest is unexplained. The sample yields 50,000 to 65,000 clones; approximately 54% were counted once. The ten largest clones add up to over 12% of the sample. Reading the label with the study, this specimen's time point is: approximately 11 months on ibrutinib. The input for sequencing was PBMCs, taken after 12 months of ibrutinib treatment. The receptors shown here come from a human donor with chronic lymphocytic leukemia.

The chain carries TRBV6-5 and TRBJ1-4; 9 bases agree with TRBD1. Germline CDR1 reads MNHEY; CDR2 reads SVGAGI. The CDR3 sequence is 14 residues long. J gave up 10 bases and V 6 bases, and 9 bases lay outside the gene matches. This CDR3 reads CASRRGTGSGKLFF. CDR3 nucleotide sequence: TGTGCCAGCAGACGCGGGACAGGGAGCGGAAAACTGTTTTTT.

The rearrangement joins TRBV2 to TRBJ1-5; 8 nucleotides line up with TRBD1. The germline V gene encodes CDR1 SNHLY and CDR2 FYNNEI. The CDR3 consists of 15 residues. The J segment lost 4 bases and the V segment lost 9 bases, leaving 11 bases of the junction unmatched. This CDR3 is CASSTDRVLNQPQHF. Here the CDR3 DNA reads TGTGCCAGTTCTACGGACAGGGTTTTAAATCAGCCCCAGCATTTT.

This clone was counted a few times. The rearrangement joins TRBV5-1 to TRBJ2-1; TRBD2 is a possible D gene (5 bases). The CDR3 has 15 residues. Germline CDR1 SGHRS, CDR2 YFSETQ. Trimming shortened V by 4 bases and J by 7 bases, and 18 bases separated the two germline ends. The CDR3 region has the DNA TGCGCCAGCAGCCTAGGCCTTACCCCGGGGAATGAGCAGTTCTTC. Translated, it gives CASSLGLTPGNEQFF.

This clone was counted a single time. The chain is built from TRBV30 and TRBJ2-5; D call uncertain. The germline V gene has CDR1 GTSNPN and CDR2 SVGIG (reference sequence). V lost 0 bases, J lost 4 bases, and 6 bases lay in between. The CDR3 is 12 residues long. The CDR3, as DNA: TGTGCCTGGAGTGTTAGTGGAGAGACCCAGTACTTC. Its translation is CAWSVSGETQYF.

This clone counts as medium-sized. The genes are TRBV4-2 and TRBJ2-1; D is tentatively TRBD1 or TRBD2 (5 bases each). Germline CDR1 LGHNA, CDR2 YNFKEQ. Trimming pared 5 bases from V and 9 bases from J, leaving 23 bases between. The CDR3 consists of 16 residues. CDR3 loop: CASSTTGTTVRGEQFF. In DNA, the CDR3 is TGTGCCAGCAGCACTACCGGGACGACTGTGAGGGGTGAGCAGTTCTTC.

This clone appeared a few times. The rearrangement links TRBV19 to TRBJ2-3; D assignment may be TRBD1 or TRBD2 (6 bases each). V lost 5 bases to trimming and J lost 6 bases, with 18 bases between them. Germline CDR1 is LNHDA and CDR2 is SQIVND (reference sequence). The CDR3 runs 15 residues. CDR3 protein: CASSSGGQRRDTQYF. CDR3 nucleotide sequence: TGTGCCAGTAGTTCCGGGGGACAAAGGCGGGATACGCAGTATTTT. Filled out from reference TRBV19 and TRBJ2-3, the complete variable domain reads DGGITQSPKYLFRKEGQNVTLSCEQNLNHDAMYWYRQDPGQGLRLIYYSQIVNDFQKGDIAEGYSVSREKKESFPLTVTSAQKNPTAFYLCASSSGGQRRDTQYFGPGTRLTVL.

By its share, this clone is medium-sized. V is TRBV4-1 and J is TRBJ1-5; D call uncertain. The CDR3 runs 15 residues. Looked up from germline, CDR1 is MGHRA and CDR2 is YSYEKL. Trimming removed 1 base at V and 2 bases at J, with 9 bases between. CDR3 nucleotide sequence: TGCGCCAGCAGCCAAGTGTCTGGGGGCAATCAGCCCCAGCATTTT. It yields the protein CASSQVSGGNQPQHF.

The DNA for the CDR3 is TGTGCCAGCGCCTATATAGGTGAGCAGTTCTTC. Protein sequence: CASAYIGEQFF. The gene calls are TRBV6-6 and TRBJ2-1; D gene unclear. The germline gives CDR1 MNHNY, CDR2 SVGAGI (reference sequence). The length of the CDR3 is 11 residues. Between the trimmed V and J ends, which lost 8 bases and 9 bases, there was a span of 11 bases.

This clone turned up a few times. The chain is built from TRBV5-1 and TRBJ1-6, with D hard to call. Trimming removed 0 bases at V and 6 bases at J, with 10 bases between. The CDR3 sequence is 15 residues long. Looked up from germline, CDR1 is SGHRS and CDR2 is YFSETQ. CDR3 in DNA: TGCGCCAGCAGCTTGGGGGGTCCCGGTAATTCACCCCTCCACTTT. Its protein product is CASSLGGPGNSPLHF. Full variable domain (rest looked up from reference TRBV5-1 and TRBJ1-6): KAGVTQTPRYLIKTRGQQVTLSCSPISGHRSVSWYQQTPGQGLQFLFEYFSETQRNKGNFPGRFSGRQFSNSRSEMNVSTLELGDSALYLCASSLGGPGNSPLHFGNGTRLTVT.

The J gene is TRBJ1-1, the V gene TRBV15, with 9 bases matching TRBD1. In germline, CDR1 is LNHNV, CDR2 YYDKDF (reference sequence). V gave up 5 bases and J gave up 3 bases; unmatched junction bases: 4. The CDR3 length is 14 residues. The CDR3 spells CATSRTGAHTEAFF. The CDR3 DNA is TGTGCCACCAGCCGGACAGGGGCGCACACTGAAGCTTTCTTT.

The chain recombines TRBV7-2 with TRBJ2-3; TRBD2 is a possible D gene (5 bases). This CDR3 region has 13 residues. Germline CDR1 and CDR2: SGHTA and FQGNSA. V was clipped by 7 bases and J by 1 base, with 9 bases between them. The CDR3 loop is CASKRTGTDTQYF. For the CDR3, the DNA is TGTGCCAGCAAACGGACTGGCACAGATACGCAGTATTTT.

The gene calls are TRBV30 and TRBJ2-1; D is uncertain. Per the germline V gene, CDR1 is GTSNPN and CDR2 is SVGIG (reference sequence). V was cut by 5 bases and J by 7 bases, with 18 bases left in between. CDR3 length: 14 amino acids. The CDR3 coding sequence is TGTGCCTGGGGTCCGCCTTATTGGGCTAATGAGCAGTTCTTC. It is translated as CAWGPPYWANEQFF.

This clone was found many times. The V and J genes are TRBV4-2 and TRBJ1-5, with 9 bases matching TRBD1. After removal of 1 base from V and 4 bases from J, the junction contained 5 bases not matched to a gene. Germline V gene data show CDR1 as LGHNA and CDR2 as YNFKEQ. The CDR3 has 16 amino acids. CDR3 in DNA: TGTGCCAGCAGCCAAGTTGACAGGGGGGGAAATCAGCCCCAGCATTTT. It is translated as CASSQVDRGGNQPQHF.

This clone was found a few times. The CDR3 sequence: CASSLLGAVYEQYF. CDR3 DNA sequence: TGTGCCAGCAGCCTCCTAGGGGCAGTCTACGAGCAGTACTTC. The chain links TRBV5-4 to TRBJ2-7; perhaps TRBD1 as D (5 bases). Per germline, CDR1 SGHNT and CDR2 YYREEE (reference sequence). Trimming took 4 bases from V and 3 from J, leaving 14 bases between them. This CDR3 comprises 14 residues.

The CDR3 loop is CASSLSVGLEAYEQYF. CDR3 nucleotide sequence: TGCGCCAGCAGCTTAAGTGTCGGACTGGAGGCTTACGAGCAGTACTTC. This chain links TRBV5-1 with TRBJ2-7, with D maybe TRBD2 (5 bases). The CDR3 length is 16 residues. Germline-derived CDR1 and CDR2 are SGHRS and YFSETQ. V dropped 2 bases and J dropped 4 bases, with 19 bases sitting between them.